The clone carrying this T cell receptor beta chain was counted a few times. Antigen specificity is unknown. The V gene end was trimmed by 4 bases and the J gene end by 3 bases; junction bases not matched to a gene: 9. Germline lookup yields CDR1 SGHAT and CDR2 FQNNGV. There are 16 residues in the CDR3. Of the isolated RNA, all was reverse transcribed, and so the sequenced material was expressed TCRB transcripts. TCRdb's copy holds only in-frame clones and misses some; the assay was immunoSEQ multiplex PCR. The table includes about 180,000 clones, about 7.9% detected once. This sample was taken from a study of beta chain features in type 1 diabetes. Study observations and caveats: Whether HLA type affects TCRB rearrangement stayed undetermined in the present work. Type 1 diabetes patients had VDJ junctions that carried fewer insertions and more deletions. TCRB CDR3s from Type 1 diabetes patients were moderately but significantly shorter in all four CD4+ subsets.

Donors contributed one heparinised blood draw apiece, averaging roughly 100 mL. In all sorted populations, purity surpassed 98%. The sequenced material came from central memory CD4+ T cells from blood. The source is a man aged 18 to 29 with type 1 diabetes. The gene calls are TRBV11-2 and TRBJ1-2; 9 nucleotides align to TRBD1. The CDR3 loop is CASSSSHRGPYYGYTF. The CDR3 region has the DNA TGTGCCAGCAGCTCGTCGCACAGGGGGCCGTACTATGGCTACACCTTC.